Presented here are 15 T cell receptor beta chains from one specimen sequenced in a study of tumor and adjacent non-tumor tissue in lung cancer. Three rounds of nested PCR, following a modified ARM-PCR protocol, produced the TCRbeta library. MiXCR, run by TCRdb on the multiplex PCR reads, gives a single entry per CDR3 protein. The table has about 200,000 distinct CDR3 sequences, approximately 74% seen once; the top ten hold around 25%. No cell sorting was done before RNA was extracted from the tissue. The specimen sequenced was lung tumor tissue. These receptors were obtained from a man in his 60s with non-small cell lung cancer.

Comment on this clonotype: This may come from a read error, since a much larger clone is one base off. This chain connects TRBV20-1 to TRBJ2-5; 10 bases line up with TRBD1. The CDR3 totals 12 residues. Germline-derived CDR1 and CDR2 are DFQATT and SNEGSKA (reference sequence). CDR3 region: CNGQGGQETQYF. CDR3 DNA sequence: TGCAATGGACAGGGGGGCCAAGAGACCCAGTACTTC.

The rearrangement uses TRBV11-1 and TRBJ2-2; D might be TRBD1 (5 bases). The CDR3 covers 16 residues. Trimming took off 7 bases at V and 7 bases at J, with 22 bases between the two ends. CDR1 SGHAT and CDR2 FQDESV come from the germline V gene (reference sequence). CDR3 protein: CASNLQTRLQGGELFF. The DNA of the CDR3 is TGTGCCAGCAACCTACAGACAAGGCTCCAGGGCGGGGAGCTGTTTTTT.

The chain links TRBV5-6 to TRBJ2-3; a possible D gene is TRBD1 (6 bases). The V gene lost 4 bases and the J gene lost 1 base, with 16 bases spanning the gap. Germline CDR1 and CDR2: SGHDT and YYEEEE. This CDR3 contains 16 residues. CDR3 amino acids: CASSGYRDQGTDTQYF. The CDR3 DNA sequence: TGTGCCAGCAGCGGGTACAGGGATCAGGGCACAGATACGCAGTATTTT.

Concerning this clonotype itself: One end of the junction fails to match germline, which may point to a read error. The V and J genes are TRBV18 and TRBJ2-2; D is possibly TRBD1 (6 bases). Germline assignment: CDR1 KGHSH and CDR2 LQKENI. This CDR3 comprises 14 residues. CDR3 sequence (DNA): TGTGTCAGCTCACCGGCACAGGGAGACGGGGAGCTGTTTTTT. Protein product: CVSSPAQGDGELFF. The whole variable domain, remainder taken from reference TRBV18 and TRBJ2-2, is NAGVMQNPRHLVRRRGQEARLRCSPMKGHSHVYWYRQLPEEGLKFMVYLQKENIIDESGMPKERFSAEFPKEGPSILRIQQVVRGDSAAYFCVSSPAQGDGELFFGEGSRLTVL.

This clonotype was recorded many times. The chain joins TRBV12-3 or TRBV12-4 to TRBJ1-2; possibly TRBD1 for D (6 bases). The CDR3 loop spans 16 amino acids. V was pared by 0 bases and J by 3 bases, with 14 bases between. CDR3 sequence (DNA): TGTGCCAGCAGTTTAGCATTGGCAGGGGACGACTATGGCTACACCTTC. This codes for CASSLALAGDDYGYTF.

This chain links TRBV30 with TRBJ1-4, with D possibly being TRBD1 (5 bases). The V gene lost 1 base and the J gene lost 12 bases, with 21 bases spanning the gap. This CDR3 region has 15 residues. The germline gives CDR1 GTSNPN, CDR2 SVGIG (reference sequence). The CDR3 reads CAWSGHGGEGGQLFF. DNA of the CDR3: TGTGCCTGGAGTGGGCACGGGGGAGAAGGAGGACAACTGTTTTTT. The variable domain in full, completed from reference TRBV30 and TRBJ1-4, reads SQTIHQWPATLVQPVGSPLSLECTVEGTSNPNLYWYRQAAGRGLQLLFYSVGIGQISSEVPQNLSASRPQDRQFILSSKKLLLSDSGFYLCAWSGHGGEGGQLFFGSGTQLSVL.

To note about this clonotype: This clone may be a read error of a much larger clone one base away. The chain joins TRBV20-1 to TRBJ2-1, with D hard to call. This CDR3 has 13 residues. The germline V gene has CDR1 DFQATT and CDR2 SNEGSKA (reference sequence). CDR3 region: CSASGWAFNDQFF. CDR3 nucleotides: TGCAGTGCTAGCGGTTGGGCTTTCAATGACCAGTTCTTC.

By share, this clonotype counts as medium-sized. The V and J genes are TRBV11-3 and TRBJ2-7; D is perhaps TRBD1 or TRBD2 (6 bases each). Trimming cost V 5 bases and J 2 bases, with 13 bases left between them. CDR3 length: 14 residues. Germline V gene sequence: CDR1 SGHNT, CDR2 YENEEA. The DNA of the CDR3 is TGTGCCAGCAGCCCCGGGGGCGAGGCCTACGAGCAGTACTTC. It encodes CASSPGGEAYEQYF.

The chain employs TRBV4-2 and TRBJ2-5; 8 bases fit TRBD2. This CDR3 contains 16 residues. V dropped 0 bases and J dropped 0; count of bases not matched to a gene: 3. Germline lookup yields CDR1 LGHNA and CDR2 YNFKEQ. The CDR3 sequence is CASSQDRGGDQETQYF. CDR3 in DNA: TGTGCCAGCAGCCAAGATCGGGGGGGGGACCAAGAGACCCAGTACTTC.

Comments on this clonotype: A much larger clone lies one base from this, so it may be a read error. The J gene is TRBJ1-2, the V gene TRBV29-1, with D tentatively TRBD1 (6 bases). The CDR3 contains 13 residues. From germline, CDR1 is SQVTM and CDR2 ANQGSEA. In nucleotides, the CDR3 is TGCAGCGTTGGACAGGAGTCCTACTACGGCTACACCTTC. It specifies CSVGQESYYGYTF.

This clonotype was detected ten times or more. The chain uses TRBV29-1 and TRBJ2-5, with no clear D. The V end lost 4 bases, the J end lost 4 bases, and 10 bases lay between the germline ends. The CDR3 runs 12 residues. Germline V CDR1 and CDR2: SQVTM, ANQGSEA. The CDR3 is CSVGNHRETQYF. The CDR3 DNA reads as TGCAGCGTTGGGAACCACAGAGAGACCCAGTACTTC.

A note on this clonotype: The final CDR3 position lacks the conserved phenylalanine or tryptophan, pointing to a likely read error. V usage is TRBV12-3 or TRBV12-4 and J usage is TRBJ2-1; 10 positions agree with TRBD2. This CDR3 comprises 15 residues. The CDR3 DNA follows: TGTGCCAGCGGTTCGAGCGGGAGGGGCGGCAATGAACAGTTCTCC. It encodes CASGSSGRGGNEQFS.

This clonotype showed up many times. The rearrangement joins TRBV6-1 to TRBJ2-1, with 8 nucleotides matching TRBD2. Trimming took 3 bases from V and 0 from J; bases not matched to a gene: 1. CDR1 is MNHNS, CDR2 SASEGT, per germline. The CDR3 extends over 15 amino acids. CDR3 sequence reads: CASSDGTSSYNEQFF. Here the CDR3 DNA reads TGTGCCAGCAGTGACGGGACTAGCTCCTACAATGAGCAGTTCTTC.

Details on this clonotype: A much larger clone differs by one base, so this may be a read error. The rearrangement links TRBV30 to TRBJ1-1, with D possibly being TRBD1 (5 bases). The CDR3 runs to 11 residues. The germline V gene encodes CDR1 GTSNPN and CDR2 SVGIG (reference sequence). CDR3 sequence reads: CALAGNTEAIF. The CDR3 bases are TGTGCCTTGGCAGGGAACACTGAAGCTATCTTT.

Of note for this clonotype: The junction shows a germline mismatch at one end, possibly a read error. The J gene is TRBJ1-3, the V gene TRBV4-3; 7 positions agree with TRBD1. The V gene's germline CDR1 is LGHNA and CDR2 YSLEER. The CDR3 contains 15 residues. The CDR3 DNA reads TGCCCCAGCAGCCAAGGGGGCAGCTCTGGAAACACCATATATTTT. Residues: CPSSQGGSSGNTIYF.